The TCR beta chain under discussion was sequenced for a study of blood T cell repertoires in COVID-19. Original processing methods: Researchers report that nucleated cell counts were estimated from reference gene primer amplification. Generated by immunoSEQ multiplex PCR, the TCRdb table keeps only in-frame clones and is missing some. That table gives V, J and clone size, and the DNA gave D and trimming. The top ten hold 3.5% to 4.5% of the sample, which has under 300,000 clones, 80% to 90% seen once. The CDR3 length is 16 residues. Losses at the gene ends were 0 bases for V and 0 bases for J; bases not matched to a gene: 4. Germline V gene lookup returns CDR1 SGHRS and CDR2 YFSETQ.

Sequencing input: peripheral blood. The rearrangement joins TRBV5-1 to TRBJ1-2; 8 bases match TRBD1. This TCR derives from a woman aged 40-49 years with acute or convalescent COVID-19. As DNA, the CDR3 is TGCGCCAGCAGCTTGGGCGACAGGGGATCTAACTATGGCTACACCTTC. It specifies CASSLGDRGSNYGYTF.